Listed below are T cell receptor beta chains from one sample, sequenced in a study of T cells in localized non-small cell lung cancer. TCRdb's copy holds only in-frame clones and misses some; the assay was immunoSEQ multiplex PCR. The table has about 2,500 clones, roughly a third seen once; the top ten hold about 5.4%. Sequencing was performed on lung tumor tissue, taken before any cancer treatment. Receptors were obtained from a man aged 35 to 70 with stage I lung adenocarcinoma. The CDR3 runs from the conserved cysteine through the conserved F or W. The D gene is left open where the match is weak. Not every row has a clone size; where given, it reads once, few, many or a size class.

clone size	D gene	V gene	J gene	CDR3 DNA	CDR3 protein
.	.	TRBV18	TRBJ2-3	TGTGCCAGCTCACCACCGCAGGGCGGGGATACGCAGTATTTT	CASSPPQGGDTQYF
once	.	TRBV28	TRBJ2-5	TGTGCCAGCAGTTTATACGGAGAGACCCAGTACTTC	CASSLYGETQYF
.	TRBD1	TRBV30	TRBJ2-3	TGTGCCTGGGGCCCTTCGACAGGGGGCACAGATACGCAGTATTTT	CAWGPSTGGTDTQYF
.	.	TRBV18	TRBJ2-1	TGTGCCAGCTCACCAGGAGCCCAGGGGGAGCAGTTCTTC	CASSPGAQGEQFF
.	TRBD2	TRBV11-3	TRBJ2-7	TGTGCCAGCAGCCCCCTAGCGGGATTAACCTACGAGCAGTACTTC	CASSPLAGLTYEQYF
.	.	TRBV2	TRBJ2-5	TGTGCCAGCAGTGAAGATAGGGGGGCAGAGACCCAGTACTTC	CASSEDRGAETQYF
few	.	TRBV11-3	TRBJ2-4	TGTGCCAGCAGCTTAGATGGCACCCAAAACATTCAGTACTTC	CASSLDGTQNIQYF
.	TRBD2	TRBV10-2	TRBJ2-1	TGCGCCAGTCGAGGGCGGGAGGGTTACAATGAGCAGTTCTTC	CASRGREGYNEQFF
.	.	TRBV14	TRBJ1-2	TGTGCCAGCAGCCCTTCTGCCAGCTATGGCTACACCTTC	CASSPSASYGYTF
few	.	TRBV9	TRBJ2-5	TGTGCCAGCAGTGTAAACCAAGAGACCCAGTACTTC	CASSVNQETQYF
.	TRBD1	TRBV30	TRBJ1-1	TGTGCCTGGACACCCCCGGGACAGAGTAACACTGAAGCTTTCTTT	CAWTPPGQSNTEAFF
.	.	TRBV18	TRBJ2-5	TGTGCCAGCTCACCCCCGGCCAGGACGGAGACCCAGTACTTC	CASSPPARTETQYF
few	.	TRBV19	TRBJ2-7	TGTGCCAGTAGCGGGGTAGGGAACGAGCAGTACTTC	CASSGVGNEQYF
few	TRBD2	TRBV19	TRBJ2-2	TGTGCCAGTAGCCGCGGACTAGCGGGTCCCGGGGAGCTGTTTTTT	CASSRGLAGPGELFF
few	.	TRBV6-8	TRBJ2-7	TGTGCCAGCAGGACGACAGGATTCGAGCAGTACTTC	CASRTTGFEQYF
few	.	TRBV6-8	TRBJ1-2	TGTGCCAGCAGCGAAAGACGGAACTATGGCTACACCTTC	CASSERRNYGYTF
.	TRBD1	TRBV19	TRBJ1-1	TGTGCCAGTCAGACAGGGACCAACACTGAAGCTTTCTTT	CASQTGTNTEAFF
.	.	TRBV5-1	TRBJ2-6	TGCGCCAGCAGCTTGGAAGGGGCTTATGGGGCCAACGTCCTGACTTTC	CASSLEGAYGANVLTF
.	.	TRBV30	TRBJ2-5	TGTGCCTGGAAAGGATCCCAGGGATGGGAGACCCAGTACTTC	CAWKGSQGWETQYF
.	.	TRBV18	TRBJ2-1	TGTGCCAGCTCACCCCCCCCAGGGGAAAGCTCCTACAATGAGCAGTTCTTC	CASSPPPGESSYNEQFF
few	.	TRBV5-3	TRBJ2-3	TGTGCCAGAAGCTTGACTCGGACGGGCCGTGGCACAGATACGCAGTATTTT	CARSLTRTGRGTDTQYF
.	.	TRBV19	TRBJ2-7	TGTGCCAGTAGTATCGAGGGGAGCTCCTACGAGCAGTACTTC	CASSIEGSSYEQYF